The 25 T cell receptor beta chains listed next were all sequenced from one sample in a study of shared clonotypes between healthy human individuals. Generated by immunoSEQ multiplex PCR, the TCRdb table keeps only in-frame clones and is missing some. Among 1.6 million or so clones, 96% were seen once, and the ten largest hold 1.2%. The material sequenced was naive CD4+ T cells sorted from blood. Subset reported: CD45RA+ positively selected. The origin of the receptors is a man aged 30-40 years in good health.

V usage is TRBV5-5 and J usage is TRBJ2-5, with no clear D. V shed 2 bases and J shed 5 bases, with 22 bases lying between them. CDR1 is SGHKS, CDR2 YYEKEE, per germline (reference sequence). The CDR3 spans 17 residues. Here the CDR3 DNA reads TGTGCCAGCAGCTTCGGGCGGACCAAGGCCTTCTACGAGACCCAGTACTTC. Amino acids: CASSFGRTKAFYETQYF.

The gene calls are TRBV11-2 and TRBJ2-7; D uncertain. Trimming cost V 1 base and J 6 bases, with 13 bases left between them. This CDR3 has 14 amino acids. In germline, CDR1 is SGHAT, CDR2 FQNNGV. The CDR3 protein is CASSLVLFGLEQYF. The CDR3 DNA reads TGTGCCAGCAGCTTAGTTCTATTCGGGCTCGAGCAGTACTTC.

The chain uses TRBV2 and TRBJ2-7, with unresolved D. CDR3 length: 18 residues. V lost 0 bases and J 3 bases, leaving 21 bases between the germline ends. CDR1 is SNHLY, CDR2 FYNNEI, per germline. In DNA form, the CDR3 reads TGTGCCAGCAGTGAAGCGCTAGGGCAGCGAATCATTCTCTACGAGCAGTACTTC. Protein product: CASSEALGQRIILYEQYF.

This clone has just one count. The CDR3 spells CASSTPRENTEAFF. The DNA of the CDR3 is TGTGCCAGTAGTACCCCCAGGGAGAACACTGAAGCTTTCTTT. The chain employs TRBV19 and TRBJ1-1, with TRBD1 as a possible D gene (5 bases). Trimming removed 4 bases at V and 1 base at J, with 10 bases between. Germline V gene sequence: CDR1 LNHDA, CDR2 SQIVND (reference sequence). The CDR3 runs 14 residues. Drawing the rest from reference TRBV19 and TRBJ1-1, the complete variable domain is DGGITQSPKYLFRKEGQNVTLSCEQNLNHDAMYWYRQDPGQGLRLIYYSQIVNDFQKGDIAEGYSVSREKKESFPLTVTSAQKNPTAFYLCASSTPRENTEAFFGQGTRLTVV.

Remarks on this clone: The same CDR3 also results from other DNA sequences found in this sample. The CDR3 loop reads CASSLLSSYNEQFF. In nucleotides, the CDR3 is TGCGCCAGCAGCTTGCTTAGCTCCTACAATGAGCAGTTCTTC. The chain combines TRBV5-1 with TRBJ2-1; the D is unclear. The V gene lost 1 base and the J gene lost 0 bases, with 5 bases spanning the gap. The V gene's germline CDR1 is SGHRS and CDR2 YFSETQ. The CDR3 sequence is 14 residues long.

This clone was picked up one time. The rearrangement joins TRBV11-3 to TRBJ2-7, with a tentative D call TRBD2 (6 bases). V was trimmed by 8 bases and J by 4 bases, leaving 21 bases between them. CDR1 and CDR2 from the germline V gene are SGHNT and YENEEA. The CDR3 extends over 15 amino acids. For the CDR3, the DNA is TGTGCCAGCTCACCCGGGGGATCGTTGCCGTACGAGCAGTACTTC. Its protein product is CASSPGGSLPYEQYF.

V usage is TRBV9 and J usage is TRBJ2-1; weak D call: TRBD2 (7 bases). The V gene lost 0 bases and the J gene lost 10 bases, with 20 bases spanning the gap. Per the germline V gene, CDR1 is SGDLS and CDR2 is YYNGEE. The CDR3 is 16 residues long. The CDR3 coding sequence is TGTGCCAGCAGCGTAGCCCCCCGCCCGACGGGGGGCGAGCAGTTCTTC. It codes for CASSVAPRPTGGEQFF.

The chain combines TRBV2 with TRBJ2-3; 7 bases are shared with TRBD1. The CDR3 extends over 14 amino acids. The V gene's germline CDR1 is SNHLY and CDR2 FYNNEI. V shed 6 bases, J shed 3 bases, and the junction held 6 bases outside the gene matches. The CDR3 sequence: CASRRGPGTDTQYF. The CDR3 nucleotides read TGTGCCAGCAGGAGGGGGCCAGGAACAGATACGCAGTATTTT.

V and J are TRBV11-2 and TRBJ2-7, with 7 bases lining up with TRBD2. Per germline, CDR1 SGHAT and CDR2 FQNNGV. V lost 0 bases and J lost 3; bases outside the gene matches: 5. CDR3 length: 15 residues. This CDR3 is CASSLDPSGGYEQYF. The CDR3 nucleotides are TGTGCCAGCAGCTTAGACCCTAGCGGAGGCTACGAGCAGTACTTC.

The V call is TRBV2, the J call TRBJ1-1, with TRBD1 matching 7 bases. The length of the CDR3 is 13 residues. The V and J ends lost 5 bases and 4 bases, in that order; junction bases with no gene match: 4. In germline, CDR1 is SNHLY, CDR2 FYNNEI. CDR3 sequence: CASSSDRATEAFF. DNA for the CDR3: TGTGCCAGCAGTAGTGACAGGGCCACTGAAGCTTTCTTT.

The rearrangement links TRBV5-1 to TRBJ2-6; D may be TRBD1 or TRBD2 (5 bases each). V was clipped by 6 bases and J by 4 bases, with 14 bases between them. CDR1 and CDR2 (germline): SGHRS, YFSETQ. The CDR3 length is 15 residues. The CDR3 reads CASTRDPGGANVLTF. The CDR3, as DNA: TGCGCCAGCACCAGGGACCCGGGGGGGGCCAACGTCCTGACTTTC. The full variable domain, in which reference TRBV5-1 and TRBJ2-6 provide the parts outside the CDR3, is KAGVTQTPRYLIKTRGQQVTLSCSPISGHRSVSWYQQTPGQGLQFLFEYFSETQRNKGNFPGRFSGRQFSNSRSEMNVSTLELGDSALYLCASTRDPGGANVLTFGAGSRLTVL.

The sample holds one count of this clone. The rearrangement links TRBV7-2 to TRBJ1-2; perhaps TRBD1 as D (6 bases). Per the germline V gene, CDR1 is SGHTA and CDR2 is FQGNSA. The length of the CDR3 is 16 residues. The germline V and J ends were trimmed by 1 base and 6 bases, with 18 bases remaining between them. The CDR3 reads CASSLGGTPYDDGYTF. The CDR3, as DNA: TGTGCCAGCAGCTTAGGCGGGACACCTTACGACGATGGCTACACCTTC.

As concerns this clone: Other DNA variants within this sample encode the same CDR3. The chain recombines TRBV28 with TRBJ2-7; D ambiguous. In germline, CDR1 is MDHEN, CDR2 SYDVKM. This CDR3 region has 13 residues. V gave up 4 bases and J gave up 3 bases, with 10 bases separating them. The CDR3 is CASSSPIRYEQYF. The CDR3 DNA sequence: TGTGCCAGCAGTTCCCCCATCCGCTACGAGCAGTACTTC. Looking up the rest from reference TRBV28 and TRBJ2-7 gives the full variable domain: DVKVTQSSRYLVKRTGEKVFLECVQDMDHENMFWYRQDPGLGLRLIYFSYDVKMKEKGDIPEGYSVSREKKERFSLILESASTNQTSMYLCASSSPIRYEQYFGPGTRLTVT.

The V call is TRBV6-5, the J call TRBJ1-5; D gene ambiguous. V gave up 0 bases and J gave up 9 bases, with 15 bases separating them. The germline V gene has CDR1 MNHEY and CDR2 SVGAGI. The CDR3 is made up of 15 amino acids. The CDR3 sequence is CASSYSGSPGGPQHF. DNA of the CDR3: TGTGCCAGCAGTTACTCAGGCAGCCCGGGTGGGCCCCAGCATTTT.

The DNA for the CDR3 is TGTGCCAGCAGCTTTGGGCCTTTTGGAGAGCAGTACTTC. Its protein is CASSFGPFGEQYF. This sequence joins TRBV7-2 and TRBJ2-7, with D unresolved. Germline CDR1 is SGHTA and CDR2 is FQGNSA. This CDR3 has 13 residues. Between the trimmed V and J ends, which lost 3 bases and 7 bases, there was a span of 13 bases.

The CDR3 spells CASSATGRNYEQYF. CDR3 nucleotides: TGTGCCAGCAGTGCGACGGGACGGAACTACGAGCAGTACTTC. This sequence joins TRBV25-1 and TRBJ2-7; perhaps D is TRBD1 or TRBD2 (5 bases each). Germline lookup yields CDR1 MGHDK and CDR2 SYGVNS. Trimming left V 4 bases short and J 3 bases short, with 13 bases between. The CDR3 is 14 amino acids.

This clone showed up just a few times. V gene TRBV28 combines with J gene TRBJ1-2; D ambiguous. V was pared by 5 bases and J by 2 bases, with 9 bases between. CDR1 is MDHEN and CDR2 is SYDVKM in the germline V gene. This CDR3 has 13 residues. DNA of the CDR3: TGTGCCAGCAGTACAACCCTGAACTATGGCTACACCTTC. Translated, it gives CASSTTLNYGYTF.

This chain joins TRBV18 and TRBJ1-4; TRBD1 might be the D (5 bases). This CDR3 spans 13 amino acids. Trimming cost V 1 base and J 10 bases, with 10 bases left between them. Germline V CDR1 and CDR2: KGHSH, LQKENI. CDR3 loop: CASSPREGVKLFF. The CDR3, as DNA: TGTGCCAGCTCACCACGTGAAGGGGTAAAACTGTTTTTT.

The V and J genes are TRBV7-6 and TRBJ2-7; 7 bases align to TRBD2. Trimming at V came to 5 bases and at J to 0 bases, leaving 7 bases not matched to a gene. Germline CDR1 reads SGHVS; CDR2 reads FNYEAQ. This CDR3 is 15 amino acids long. In nucleotides, the CDR3 is TGTGCCAGCAGCCCCCTCGGGGGGAGCTCCTACGAGCAGTACTTC. Amino acids: CASSPLGGSSYEQYF.

This chain connects TRBV5-4 to TRBJ2-3; D may be TRBD2 (6 bases). V was clipped by 0 bases and J by 6 bases, with 11 bases between them. The CDR3 runs to 14 residues. Germline CDR1 and CDR2: SGHNT and YYREEE (reference sequence). The CDR3 spells CASSLELALDTQYF. The CDR3 coding sequence is TGTGCCAGCAGCTTGGAACTAGCTCTCGATACGCAGTATTTT.

The chain is built from TRBV10-2 and TRBJ1-4; no firm D call. The germline V gene encodes CDR1 WSHSY and CDR2 SAAADI. This CDR3 comprises 16 residues. Trimming removed 8 bases from V and 3 bases from J, with 19 bases in between. CDR3 nucleotides: TGCGCCAGCGGGCGGGGTTTCCGGGAGGCTAATGAAAAACTGTTTTTT. The encoded protein is CASGRGFREANEKLFF.

The genes are TRBV9 and TRBJ2-1, with TRBD2 as a possible D gene (6 bases). This CDR3 is built from 15 residues. V was cut by 4 bases and J by 2 bases, with 13 bases left in between. Germline CDR1 reads SGDLS; CDR2 reads YYNGEE. The chain's CDR3 is CASSFGGSAYNEQFF. The DNA for the CDR3 is TGTGCCAGCAGCTTCGGGGGATCTGCCTACAATGAGCAGTTCTTC.

The chain carries TRBV6-4 and TRBJ2-6, with 7 positions matching TRBD1. Germline V gives CDR1 MRHNA, CDR2 SNTAGT. This CDR3 comprises 16 residues. The trim removed 4 bases at V and 2 bases at J, leaving 5 bases unmatched. The CDR3 bases are TGTGCCAGCAGTGTACAGGGGTCCCCTGGGGCCAACGTCCTGACTTTC. It specifies CASSVQGSPGANVLTF.

The J gene is TRBJ2-1, the V gene TRBV5-1; 9 nucleotides match TRBD2. The J segment lost 2 bases and the V segment lost 2 bases, leaving 5 bases of the junction unmatched. The CDR3 runs to 16 residues. Looked up from germline, CDR1 is SGHRS and CDR2 is YFSETQ. CDR3 sequence: CASSFIAGVTYNEQFF. In DNA, the CDR3 is TGCGCCAGCAGCTTTATAGCGGGAGTCACCTACAATGAGCAGTTCTTC.

Turning to this clone: This sample also contains other DNA sequences that code for the same CDR3. The chain couples TRBV7-2 to TRBJ1-5, with D unclear. Trimming shortened V by 2 bases and J by 4 bases, and 6 bases separated the two germline ends. The CDR3 totals 13 residues. CDR1 is SGHTA, CDR2 FQGNSA, per germline. CDR3 DNA: TGTGCCAGCAGCTTATCGGGAAATCAGCCCCAGCATTTT. It yields the protein CASSLSGNQPQHF.